This T cell receptor (beta chain) was identified in a study of cytomegalovirus exposure and HLA in healthy donors. Findings and limits, study-wide: Reports described diagnosis of cytomegalovirus status by the classifier as highly specific and sensitive.

V gave up 1 base and J gave up 10 bases, with 10 bases separating them. CDR1 DFQATT and CDR2 SNEGSKA come from the germline V gene (reference sequence). CDR3 length equals 11 residues. This clone was seen just once. Antigen: not known. PCR involved 60 Vbeta and 13 Jbeta primers. Repertoires were generated with immunoSEQ multiplex PCR, while TCRdb's copy carries only in-frame clones and drops some. The repertoire includes about 130,000 clones, roughly three quarters of them detected once, and approximately 2% sits in the top ten. This TCR was sampled from a man aged 18 to 30 in good health and CMV-seronegative. The chain carries TRBV20-1 and TRBJ1-1; TRBD1 might be the D (6 bases). Sequenced: PBMCs. For the CDR3, the DNA is TGCAGTGCTAGAGGGGGACATGGAGCTTTCTTT. Encoded protein: CSARGGHGAFF.